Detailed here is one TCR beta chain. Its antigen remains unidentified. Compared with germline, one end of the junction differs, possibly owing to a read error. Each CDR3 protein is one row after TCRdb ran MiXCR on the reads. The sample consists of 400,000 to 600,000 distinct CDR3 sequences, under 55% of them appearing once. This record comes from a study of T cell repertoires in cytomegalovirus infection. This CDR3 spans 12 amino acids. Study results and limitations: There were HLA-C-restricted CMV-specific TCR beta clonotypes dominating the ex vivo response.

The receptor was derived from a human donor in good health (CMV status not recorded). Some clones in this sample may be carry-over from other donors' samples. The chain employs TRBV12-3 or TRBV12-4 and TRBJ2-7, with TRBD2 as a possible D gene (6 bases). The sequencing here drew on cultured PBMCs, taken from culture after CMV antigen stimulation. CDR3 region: CASSLAINEQYF. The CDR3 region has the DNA TGTGCCAGCAGTCTAGCGATCAACGAGCAGTACTTC.